These 17 T cell receptor beta chains were sequenced from one sample in a study of T cell responses to AZD1222 COVID-19 vaccine. Clones were read by immunoSEQ multiplex PCR, and TCRdb kept only the in-frame ones, dropping some. The data hold tens of thousands of clones, with 85% observed a single time. Specimen: peripheral blood, collected on day 0 of AZD1222 vaccination. Every receptor here comes from an adult in good health.

The chain links TRBV3-1 (or the pseudogene TRBV3-2) to TRBJ1-6; D gene unclear. Trimming took 9 bases from V and 1 from J, leaving 7 bases between them. Looked up from germline, CDR1 is LGHDT and CDR2 is YNNKEL (reference sequence). This CDR3 spans 13 amino acids. The CDR3 nucleotides are TGTGCCAGTTCTAGGTCCTATAATTCACCCCTCCACTTT. As protein: CASSRSYNSPLHF.

The V call is TRBV29-1, the J call TRBJ1-2; 11 bases align to TRBD1. V was clipped by 5 bases and J by 5 bases; unmatched bases: 7. This CDR3 contains 14 residues. The germline V gene encodes CDR1 SQVTM and CDR2 ANQGSEA. The CDR3 is CSVLLRDRGYGYTF. The DNA of the CDR3 is TGCAGCGTTCTCCTCCGGGACAGGGGGTATGGCTACACCTTC.

The chain links TRBV28 to TRBJ1-2, with a tentative D call TRBD1 (6 bases). CDR3 length: 12 amino acids. Germline CDR1 and CDR2: MDHEN and SYDVKM. This chain's CDR3 is CVTNRELNGYTF. The CDR3 DNA follows: TGTGTTACTAACAGGGAGCTGAATGGCTACACCTTC.

CDR3 region: CATSVGQGLTDTQYF. The DNA for the CDR3 is TGTGCCACCAGTGTAGGACAGGGACTTACAGATACGCAGTATTTT. This chain joins TRBV24-1 and TRBJ2-3; 8 bases align to TRBD1. After removal of 5 bases from V and 3 bases from J, the junction contained 6 bases not matched to a gene. Germline V lookup: CDR1 KGHDR, CDR2 SFDVKD. The length of the CDR3 is 15 residues.

This chain uses TRBV28 with TRBJ2-5, with D possibly matching TRBD1 (6 bases). There are 14 residues in the CDR3. Germline V CDR1 and CDR2: MDHEN, SYDVKM. Trimming pared 5 bases from V and 1 base from J, leaving 11 bases between. The CDR3 is CASSPSDSQETQYF. The CDR3 DNA follows: TGTGCCAGCAGTCCATCGGACAGCCAAGAGACCCAGTACTTC.

The chain couples TRBV25-1 to TRBJ1-1; the D gene is possibly TRBD1 (6 bases). Germline CDR1 and CDR2: MGHDK and SYGVNS. V lost 3 bases and J lost 9, with 23 bases in between. CDR3 size: 16 residues. Here the CDR3 reads CASSDWGRGGAKKAFF. The DNA of the CDR3 is TGTGCCAGCAGTGATTGGGGAAGGGGGGGCGCAAAAAAAGCTTTCTTT.

V usage is TRBV5-1 and J usage is TRBJ2-2; D is perhaps TRBD1 (5 bases). Germline V gene lookup returns CDR1 SGHRS and CDR2 YFSETQ. The CDR3 is made up of 18 amino acids. Trimming took 4 bases from V and 3 from J, leaving 22 bases between them. CDR3 sequence: CASSPRWLIGVDTGELFF. CDR3 nucleotides: TGCGCCAGCAGCCCCCGATGGTTAATAGGGGTAGACACCGGGGAGCTGTTTTTT.

The rearrangement joins TRBV10-3 to TRBJ2-2; D is possibly TRBD2 (5 bases). This CDR3 region has 16 residues. Trimming took off 7 bases at V and 0 bases at J, with 15 bases between the two ends. Germline V lookup: CDR1 ENHRY, CDR2 SYGVKD. The CDR3 loop reads CAITRGTTSNTGELFF. CDR3 sequence (DNA): TGTGCCATCACCCGGGGAACAACCTCGAACACCGGGGAGCTGTTTTTT.

This chain uses TRBV20-1 with TRBJ1-2; TRBD1 is a possible D gene (5 bases). CDR3 length: 17 residues. Trimming took 3 bases from V and 5 from J, leaving 25 bases between them. The V gene's germline CDR1 is DFQATT and CDR2 SNEGSKA (reference sequence). The CDR3 sequence: CSASFSREGFTGYGYTF. CDR3 coding DNA: TGCAGTGCTAGTTTTTCCAGGGAGGGTTTCACGGGGTATGGCTACACCTTC.

The chain recombines TRBV19 with TRBJ2-1; 8 nucleotides align to TRBD2. V lost 3 bases to trimming and J lost 15 bases; unmatched junction nucleotides: 13. This CDR3 spans 14 amino acids. CDR1 is LNHDA, CDR2 SQIVND, per germline (reference sequence). The CDR3 coding sequence is TGTGCCAGTAGTATTGGTCTAGCGGGTAACCCAGGGTTCTTC. This encodes CASSIGLAGNPGFF.

The chain combines TRBV6-5 with TRBJ1-4, with 7 bases identical to TRBD1. The trim removed 7 bases at V and 8 bases at J, leaving 7 bases unmatched. CDR1 is MNHEY and CDR2 is SVGAGI in the germline V gene. CDR3 length equals 13 residues. The CDR3 here is CASTHGTVEKLFF. CDR3 sequence (DNA): TGTGCCAGCACTCACGGGACAGTGGAAAAACTGTTTTTT.

The V gene is TRBV5-4, the J gene TRBJ1-2; possible D gene TRBD1, 5 bases. Germline CDR1 is SGHNT and CDR2 is YYREEE (reference sequence). The CDR3 has 16 amino acids. With 5 bases removed from V and 0 bases from J, the gap between germline ends came to 17 bases. Here the CDR3 reads CASRPGGLASNYGYTF. CDR3 DNA sequence: TGTGCCAGCAGACCCGGGGGTCTTGCTTCTAACTATGGCTACACCTTC.

The rearrangement links TRBV5-4 to TRBJ2-4, with D unclear. The CDR3 loop spans 14 amino acids. The germline V and J ends were trimmed by 2 bases and 0 bases, with 6 bases remaining between them. The V gene's germline CDR1 is SGHNT and CDR2 YYREEE (reference sequence). The CDR3 spells CASSFNIAKNIQYF. The DNA of the CDR3 is TGTGCCAGCAGCTTCAATATAGCCAAAAACATTCAGTACTTC.

The genes are TRBV7-9 and TRBJ2-3; tentatively, D is TRBD1 or TRBD2 (5 bases each). CDR1 is SEHNR, CDR2 FQNEAQ, per germline (reference sequence). V was shortened by 1 base and J by 5 bases, with 7 bases between the two germline ends. This CDR3 contains 13 residues. CDR3 protein: CASSLDGGDTQYF. The CDR3 DNA sequence: TGTGCCAGCAGCTTAGATGGGGGAGATACGCAGTATTTT.

The chain employs TRBV29-1 and TRBJ1-1, with D possibly TRBD1 on 6 matching bases. CDR1 SQVTM and CDR2 ANQGSEA come from the germline V gene. V lost 4 bases, J lost 1 base, and 16 bases lay in between. The CDR3 runs to 15 residues. The CDR3 protein is CSVVVPGHKNTEAFF. DNA of the CDR3: TGCAGCGTTGTAGTTCCGGGACACAAGAACACTGAAGCTTTCTTT.

The chain combines TRBV28 with TRBJ2-7; 7 nucleotides line up with TRBD1. Germline loops: CDR1 MDHEN, CDR2 SYDVKM. J gave up 3 bases and V 4 bases, and 15 bases lay outside the gene matches. The CDR3 sequence is 17 residues long. CDR3 residues: CASSSRRSTGRYYEQYF. The CDR3 DNA follows: TGTGCCAGCAGTTCTCGTAGATCGACAGGGCGCTACTACGAGCAGTACTTC.

The genes are TRBV20-1 and TRBJ2-7, with D possibly TRBD2 on 6 matching bases. V lost 7 bases and J 5 bases, leaving 15 bases between the germline ends. CDR1 DFQATT and CDR2 SNEGSKA come from the germline V gene (reference sequence). The CDR3 length is 12 residues. CDR3 in amino acids: CSVSAGSDEQYF. The CDR3 DNA is TGCAGTGTTAGTGCGGGGAGCGACGAGCAGTACTTC.